The next 15 T cell receptor beta chains were all read from a single sample in a study of CD8 T cells in ankylosing spondylitis. Study-wide results and caveats: Apparently characteristic of ankylosing spondylitis blood was a TCR beta motif (roughly 8 highly homologous variants).

Their cognate antigens are unknown. TCRdb ran MiXCR on the 5' RACE reads and lists one entry per CDR3 protein. Here the sample spans fewer than 450,000 distinct CDR3 sequences, 17% being singletons. What was sequenced was blood, either unsorted or a sorted T cell fraction (not recorded which). Every receptor here comes from a male donor with ankylosing spondylitis.

This clonotype has more than one count but fewer than ten. V and J are TRBV10-3 and TRBJ1-1; a possible D gene is TRBD1 (6 bases). V lost 2 bases and J lost 1, with 14 bases in between. This CDR3 spans 16 amino acids. Per the germline V gene, CDR1 is ENHRY and CDR2 is SYGVKD. This CDR3 reads CAISEVPTGQNTEAFF. CDR3 coding DNA: TGTGCCATCAGTGAGGTCCCGACAGGACAGAACACTGAAGCTTTCTTT.

This clonotype was detected many times. The rearrangement links TRBV9 to TRBJ2-3, with no clear D. Looked up from germline, CDR1 is SGDLS and CDR2 is YYNGEE. V was trimmed by 2 bases and J by 1 base, leaving 14 bases between them. This CDR3 contains 16 residues. The CDR3 nucleotides read TGTGCCAGCAGCGTCAGACCCTCCCTTGGCACAGATACGCAGTATTTT. Amino acid sequence: CASSVRPSLGTDTQYF.

This clonotype was counted between two and nine times. This chain uses TRBV28 with TRBJ2-7, with a tentative D call TRBD2 (6 bases). The V end was cut by 8 bases, the J end by 2 bases, with 13 bases between. The CDR3 covers 13 residues. Per germline, CDR1 MDHEN and CDR2 SYDVKM. The CDR3: CASLATAAYEQYF. Here the CDR3 DNA reads TGTGCCAGCCTAGCGACAGCAGCCTACGAGCAGTACTTC.

The chain joins TRBV20-1 to TRBJ2-7, with D possibly matching TRBD1 (6 bases). Germline V lookup: CDR1 DFQATT, CDR2 SNEGSKA (reference sequence). The CDR3 runs 13 residues. V shed 6 bases and J shed 7 bases, with 19 bases lying between them. The CDR3 loop reads CSANLGTLLEQYF. The CDR3 nucleotides read TGCAGTGCCAACCTGGGGACACTTTTGGAGCAGTACTTC.

The rearrangement uses TRBV7-2 and TRBJ1-2, with 8 positions matching TRBD1. Per the germline V gene, CDR1 is SGHTA and CDR2 is FQGNSA. CDR3 length: 15 amino acids. J lost 4 bases, V lost 5 bases, and 9 bases had no gene match. The CDR3 DNA reads TGTGCCAGCAGCCCAGGACAGGGTCTAACCTATGGCTACACCTTC. Protein: CASSPGQGLTYGYTF.

This chain joins TRBV4-1 and TRBJ2-1, with 7 bases aligning to TRBD1. The V and J ends lost 4 bases and 14 bases, in that order; junction bases with no gene match: 11. Germline V gene data show CDR1 as MGHRA and CDR2 as YSYEKL. The CDR3 is made up of 13 amino acids. CDR3 in amino acids: CASSPGQLLQKFF. In DNA form, the CDR3 reads TGCGCCAGCAGCCCGGGACAGTTGTTACAGAAGTTCTTC.

This rearrangement joins TRBV20-1 to TRBJ1-1; D is unresolved. The CDR3 has 12 amino acids. Trimming removed 6 bases at V and 4 bases at J, with 12 bases between. The germline CDR1 and CDR2 sequences are DFQATT and SNEGSKA (reference sequence). The CDR3 bases are TGCAGTGCCCCTAAAGGGTCCACTGAAGCTTTCTTT. It encodes CSAPKGSTEAFF.

Ten or more counts support this clonotype. The rearrangement links TRBV12-3 or TRBV12-4 to TRBJ2-5, with unresolved D. The CDR3 has 13 amino acids. Trimming left V 5 bases short and J 2 bases short, with 9 bases between. The CDR3 nucleotides are TGTGCCAGCAGTAGGTCACAGCAAGAGACCCAGTACTTC. Residues: CASSRSQQETQYF.

The chain carries TRBV28 and TRBJ2-7; D is perhaps TRBD2 (5 bases). Trimming pared 2 bases from V and 4 bases from J, leaving 12 bases between. The CDR3 extends over 14 amino acids. Germline V lookup: CDR1 MDHEN, CDR2 SYDVKM. The DNA for the CDR3 is TGTGCCAGCAGTTTAATCTCTCAGCGGTACGAGCAGTACTTC. Its protein is CASSLISQRYEQYF.

Notes on this clonotype: One end of the junction fails to match germline, which may point to a read error. The chain has TRBV6-2 or TRBV6-3 and TRBJ2-1, with D possibly being TRBD1 (6 bases). The CDR3 is made up of 15 amino acids. From germline, CDR1 is MNHEY and CDR2 SVGEGT. This chain's CDR3 is CASRSNRVTVNEHFF. The CDR3 DNA follows: TGTGCCAGCAGAAGCAACAGGGTTACCGTCAATGAGCATTTCTTC.

This clonotype showed up many times. The chain uses TRBV29-1 and TRBJ2-1, with 8 bases aligning to TRBD1. Germline V gene data show CDR1 as SQVTM and CDR2 as ANQGSEA. CDR3 length: 15 residues. V was clipped by 4 bases and J by 9 bases; unmatched bases: 14. CDR3 region: CSVASSDRAKGEQFF. The CDR3 region has the DNA TGCAGCGTTGCCTCCTCGGACAGGGCCAAGGGTGAGCAGTTCTTC.

This clonotype was seen only a few times. The J gene is TRBJ2-2, the V gene TRBV3-1; D is unresolved. The CDR3 runs to 14 residues. In germline, CDR1 is LGHDT, CDR2 YNNKEL (reference sequence). V lost 0 bases to trimming and J lost 5 bases, with 7 bases between them. This chain's CDR3 is CASSQDVLTGELFF. The CDR3, as DNA: TGTGCCAGCAGCCAAGATGTACTAACCGGGGAGCTGTTTTTT.

The chain links TRBV5-1 to TRBJ1-6, with 7 bases matching TRBD1. The length of the CDR3 is 15 residues. The germline gives CDR1 SGHRS, CDR2 YFSETQ. V trimming: 1 base; J trimming: 9 bases; junction bases outside the gene matches: 7. CDR3 sequence: CASSLTTGFGSPLHF. The CDR3, as DNA: TGCGCCAGCAGCTTGACGACAGGGTTTGGTTCACCCCTCCACTTT.

The V call is TRBV10-1, the J call TRBJ2-1, with no clear D. CDR3 length equals 16 residues. The V end lost 4 bases, the J end lost 5 bases, and 18 bases lay between the germline ends. In germline, CDR1 is WNHNN, CDR2 SYGVQD (reference sequence). The CDR3: CASSGPKGSPHNEQFF. The CDR3 DNA reads as TGCGCCAGCAGTGGGCCAAAAGGGTCCCCCCACAATGAGCAGTTCTTC.

This clonotype occurred a few times. V gene TRBV7-9 combines with J gene TRBJ1-3, with no clear D. Germline loops: CDR1 SEHNR, CDR2 FQNEAQ (reference sequence). This CDR3 contains 12 residues. The ends were cut back, 2 bases at V and 8 bases at J, with 7 bases in the middle. The CDR3 coding sequence is TGTGCCAGCAGCTTAACGGTTGACACCATATATTTT. Encoded protein: CASSLTVDTIYF.